The 29 T cell receptor beta chains below come from one sample, sequenced in a study of T-cell reconstitution after alpha-beta-depleted transplantation in children. Unique molecular identifiers were incorporated during preparation of the TCRbeta library. TCRdb reprocessed the PCR reads with MiXCR, giving one entry per CDR3 protein. The profile shows fewer than 1 million distinct CDR3 sequences, roughly 16% of them singletons. The sequencing used PBMCs, mostly from graft donor cells, collected 360 days after TCRalphabeta/CD19-depleted stem cell transplant. Every receptor here comes from a male patient younger than 18 who had a stem cell transplant for acute lymphoblastic leukemia, so the T cells may come from the graft donor.

Many counts were recorded for this clonotype. The chain recombines TRBV12-3 or TRBV12-4 with TRBJ1-6; D unclear. CDR3 size: 14 residues. The V and J ends lost 3 bases and 10 bases respectively, with 13 bases between them. The CDR3 sequence is CASSFSRRGSPLHF. Here the CDR3 DNA reads TGTGCCAGCAGTTTTTCCCGGAGAGGATCACCCCTCCACTTT.

The chain recombines TRBV4-1 with TRBJ2-4, with TRBD2 matching over 11 bases. The J segment lost 2 bases and the V segment lost 0 bases, leaving 6 bases of the junction unmatched. This CDR3 is 18 amino acids long. Germline V gene lookup returns CDR1 MGHRA and CDR2 YSYEKL. The CDR3: CASSQDSGLAASKNIQYF. CDR3 in DNA: TGCGCCAGCAGCCAAGATTCGGGACTAGCGGCTTCCAAAAACATTCAGTACTTC.

The sample holds a few counts of this clonotype. This chain joins TRBV5-1 and TRBJ1-5; no clear D. The V end lost 4 bases, the J end lost 3 bases, and 11 bases lay between the germline ends. The CDR3 extends over 14 amino acids. Germline V gene data show CDR1 as SGHRS and CDR2 as YFSETQ. The CDR3 nucleotides are TGCGCCAGCAGCCTAGAGGGTTTCAATCAGCCCCAGCATTTT. Its translation is CASSLEGFNQPQHF.

This clonotype was recorded at least ten times. V gene TRBV24-1 combines with J gene TRBJ2-7, with unresolved D. The V and J ends lost 0 bases and 2 bases respectively, with 7 bases between them. This CDR3 comprises 14 residues. Germline-derived CDR1 and CDR2 are KGHDR and SFDVKD. CDR3 DNA: TGTGCCACCAGTGATTTGCCTGGAGCCTACGAGCAGTACTTC. This sequence encodes CATSDLPGAYEQYF.

This chain joins TRBV7-3 and TRBJ2-3, with D unresolved. The CDR3 extends over 15 amino acids. Germline CDR1 and CDR2: SGHTA and FQGTGA. Trimming stripped 4 bases from V and 1 base from J, with 12 bases between. CDR3 bases: TGTGCCAGCAGCTACCGACACCTGTGCACAGATACGCAGTATTTT. Its translation: CASSYRHLCTDTQYF.

This clonotype was seen ten or more times. The chain combines TRBV7-8 with TRBJ2-2; 7 nucleotides match TRBD2. V shed 6 bases, J shed 1 base, and the junction held 5 bases outside the gene matches. This CDR3 is built from 15 residues. Germline V gene data show CDR1 as SGHVS and CDR2 as FQNEAQ. CDR3 sequence: CASSRLAVNTGELFF. In DNA, the CDR3 is TGTGCCAGCAGTCGCCTAGCGGTGAACACCGGGGAGCTGTTTTTT.

The chain is built from TRBV4-2 and TRBJ2-5; 8 positions match TRBD2. Germline V gene lookup returns CDR1 LGHNA and CDR2 YNFKEQ. The CDR3 runs 15 residues. V gave up 1 base and J gave up 2 bases; unmatched junction bases: 3. The DNA of the CDR3 is TGTGCCAGCAGCCAAGGGACTAGCAGACAAGAGACCCAGTACTTC. Protein: CASSQGTSRQETQYF.

This clonotype was found many times. The chain carries TRBV16 and TRBJ1-1; 11 positions match TRBD1. With V trimmed by 6 bases and J by 4 bases, 7 bases remained unmatched. The germline V gene encodes CDR1 KGHSY and CDR2 FQNENV. This CDR3 comprises 15 residues. The CDR3 loop reads CASSLTGTGGTEAFF. The CDR3 DNA reads TGTGCCAGCAGTCTAACCGGGACAGGGGGCACTGAAGCTTTCTTT.

Only a few counts were recorded for this clonotype. This chain joins TRBV29-1 and TRBJ2-1; 9 nucleotides agree with TRBD1. The germline gives CDR1 SQVTM, CDR2 ANQGSEA. V lost 4 bases, J lost 4 bases, and 14 bases stayed unmatched. This CDR3 is 17 amino acids long. The CDR3 sequence is CSVANRPGTGWYNEQFF. CDR3 bases: TGCAGCGTTGCGAACCGACCCGGGACAGGGTGGTACAATGAGCAGTTCTTC.

The chain is built from TRBV5-1 and TRBJ2-2; D may be TRBD1 (6 bases). The CDR3 has 15 amino acids. Germline loops: CDR1 SGHRS, CDR2 YFSETQ. Trimming shortened V by 5 bases and J by 3 bases, and 14 bases separated the two germline ends. The CDR3 coding sequence is TGCGCCAGCAGAAGTGGACAGCGTGACACCGGGGAGCTGTTTTTT. Protein: CASRSGQRDTGELFF. Full variable domain (missing parts from reference TRBV5-1 and TRBJ2-2): KAGVTQTPRYLIKTRGQQVTLSCSPISGHRSVSWYQQTPGQGLQFLFEYFSETQRNKGNFPGRFSGRQFSNSRSEMNVSTLELGDSALYLCASRSGQRDTGELFFGEGSRLTVL.

This clonotype was found many times. The chain recombines TRBV4-1 with TRBJ2-7; weak D call: TRBD2 (6 bases). With 0 bases removed from V and 1 base from J, the gap between germline ends came to 13 bases. The CDR3 contains 16 residues. The germline gives CDR1 MGHRA, CDR2 YSYEKL. CDR3 coding DNA: TGCGCCAGCAGCCAAGAGGGCGGGGCTAGGTCCTACGAGCAGTACTTC. Its protein product is CASSQEGGARSYEQYF.

The chain carries TRBV15 and TRBJ2-7; 15 nucleotides align to TRBD2. The ends lost 5 bases at V and 3 bases at J; junction bases unmatched: 8. This CDR3 spans 17 amino acids. CDR1 and CDR2 from the germline V gene are LNHNV and YYDKDF (reference sequence). The CDR3 spells CATSADSGLAGGYEQYF. In DNA, the CDR3 is TGTGCCACCAGCGCCGATTCGGGACTAGCGGGAGGCTACGAGCAGTACTTC.

This clonotype was seen a handful of times. The chain is built from TRBV7-9 and TRBJ2-1; D perhaps matches TRBD1 (5 bases). CDR3 length: 15 amino acids. Germline values: CDR1 SEHNR, CDR2 FQNEAQ (reference sequence). The ends were cut back, 1 base at V and 5 bases at J, with 12 bases in the middle. CDR3 residues: CASSLVRQNNNEQFF. CDR3 nucleotides: TGTGCCAGCAGCTTAGTGAGACAGAATAACAATGAGCAGTTCTTC.

There are many counts of this clonotype. The CDR3 nucleotides are TGTGCCAGCAGCTTAGGTCGGGGGGCGAGGGCTGAAGCTTTCTTT. It translates to CASSLGRGARAEAFF. The chain has TRBV7-9 and TRBJ1-1, with a possible D match to TRBD1 (6 bases). Deletions cut 1 base from V and 6 bases from J, with 15 bases between. The CDR3 is 15 residues long. The V gene's germline CDR1 is SEHNR and CDR2 FQNEAQ (reference sequence).

This clonotype was recorded only once. This rearrangement joins TRBV12-3 or TRBV12-4 to TRBJ2-7; D not certain. This CDR3 spans 14 amino acids. Trimming removed 6 bases from V and 3 bases from J, with 15 bases in between. The CDR3: CASSPRSSYYEQYF. The CDR3 DNA reads TGTGCCAGCAGCCCCCGGAGCAGCTACTACGAGCAGTACTTC.

This sequence joins TRBV7-3 and TRBJ2-1; 10 bases are a match to TRBD1. V gave up 5 bases and J gave up 6 bases; unmatched junction bases: 4. CDR3 length: 14 residues. Per germline, CDR1 SGHTA and CDR2 FQGTGA. CDR3 loop: CASSRTGGINEQFF. The CDR3 nucleotides are TGTGCCAGCAGCCGGACAGGGGGGATCAATGAGCAGTTCTTC.

The V gene is TRBV3-1, the J gene TRBJ2-3, with D unresolved. Trimming left V 11 bases short and J 1 base short, with 25 bases between. Germline V gene sequence: CDR1 LGHDT, CDR2 YNNKEL (reference sequence). The CDR3 runs 17 residues. This CDR3 reads CASSQDEPGPGTDTQYF. The DNA of the CDR3 is TGTGCCTCCAGCCAAGATGAGCCAGGTCCGGGCACAGATACGCAGTATTTT.

The rearrangement joins TRBV6-2 or TRBV6-3 to TRBJ2-7; tentatively, D is TRBD1 or TRBD2 (6 bases each). Germline values: CDR1 MNHEY, CDR2 SVGEGT. The ends were cut back, 2 bases at V and 2 bases at J, with 16 bases in the middle. This CDR3 has 16 amino acids. This CDR3 is CASSYGGTTFAYEQYF. The CDR3 bases are TGTGCCAGCAGTTACGGCGGGACAACCTTCGCCTACGAGCAGTACTTC.

This clonotype was seen many times. CDR3 residues: CASSLRGPGEQYF. CDR3 DNA sequence: TGTGCCAGCAGTCTCCGAGGGCCAGGCGAGCAGTACTTC. The chain uses TRBV12-3 or TRBV12-4 and TRBJ2-7; perhaps TRBD2 as D (5 bases). Trimming cost V 5 bases and J 6 bases, with 14 bases left between them. This CDR3 comprises 13 residues.

This clonotype appeared a few times. The chain uses TRBV4-1 and TRBJ1-4, with no clear D. V was shortened by 2 bases and J by 5 bases, with 15 bases between the two germline ends. The CDR3 extends over 16 amino acids. Germline V gives CDR1 MGHRA, CDR2 YSYEKL. CDR3 nucleotide sequence: TGCGCCAGCAGCCAACTTCCGGTACGGTTCAATGAAAAACTGTTTTTT. It codes for CASSQLPVRFNEKLFF.

As concerns this clonotype: This clone may be a read error of a much larger clone one base away. This chain uses TRBV5-1 with TRBJ2-2; no clear D gene. Germline V gives CDR1 SGHRS, CDR2 YFSETQ. The CDR3 spans 14 residues. This CDR3 is CDSSSNANTGELFF. CDR3 sequence (DNA): TGCGACAGCAGCTCAAACGCGAACACCGGGGAGCTGTTTTTT.

This clonotype was seen a few times. The chain links TRBV5-1 to TRBJ2-3, with 10 bases lining up with TRBD2. Germline CDR1 and CDR2: SGHRS and YFSETQ. Trimming took 4 bases from V and 9 from J; bases not matched to a gene: 5. This CDR3 has 13 residues. CDR3 nucleotide sequence: TGCGCCAGCAGCCTAGCGGGAGAATTGACGCAGTATTTT. It yields the protein CASSLAGELTQYF.

This clonotype was observed a handful of times. This chain connects TRBV5-1 to TRBJ2-3; possibly TRBD2 for D (5 bases). Trimming removed 5 bases at V and 4 bases at J, with 5 bases between. Per germline, CDR1 SGHRS and CDR2 YFSETQ. The CDR3 contains 11 residues. The CDR3 protein is CASREADTQYF. In DNA, the CDR3 is TGCGCCAGCAGGGAGGCAGATACGCAGTATTTT.

This clonotype has more than one count but fewer than ten. The chain recombines TRBV5-1 with TRBJ2-7; perhaps TRBD1 as D (6 bases). This CDR3 has 14 amino acids. The V gene's germline CDR1 is SGHRS and CDR2 YFSETQ. Between the trimmed V and J ends, which lost 1 base and 0 bases, there was a span of 8 bases. The CDR3 sequence is CASSLPDSSYEQYF. The CDR3, as DNA: TGCGCCAGCAGCTTGCCGGACAGCTCCTACGAGCAGTACTTC.

This chain links TRBV27 with TRBJ2-1; 11 bases are a match to TRBD1. CDR1 is MNHEY, CDR2 SMNVEV, per germline (reference sequence). The CDR3 has 19 amino acids. With V trimmed by 0 bases and J by 11 bases, 18 bases remained unmatched. The CDR3 nucleotides are TGTGCCAGCAGTTTATCGTGGACAGGGGGCTTGGGACTATCCCCCAAGCAGTTCTTC. It yields the protein CASSLSWTGGLGLSPKQFF.

This clonotype has more than one count but fewer than ten. This rearrangement joins TRBV2 to TRBJ1-3; 9 bases line up with TRBD1. CDR1 and CDR2 (germline): SNHLY, FYNNEI. The CDR3 contains 17 residues. With V trimmed by 4 bases and J by 5 bases, 12 bases remained unmatched. The CDR3 sequence: CASSGPPSQGARNTIYF. The CDR3 coding sequence is TGTGCCAGCAGTGGCCCACCTTCACAGGGGGCGCGAAACACCATATATTTT.

This clonotype came up a few times. The chain is built from TRBV2 and TRBJ1-2, with TRBD1 as a possible D gene (6 bases). The CDR3 consists of 13 residues. CDR1 and CDR2 from the germline V gene are SNHLY and FYNNEI. With 7 bases removed from V and 1 base from J, the gap between germline ends came to 10 bases. CDR3 sequence (DNA): TGTGCCAGCAAGGACAGATTTAACTATGGCTACACCTTC. Translating it yields CASKDRFNYGYTF.

This clonotype was seen a few times. This chain joins TRBV12-3 or TRBV12-4 and TRBJ2-5; 7 bases align to TRBD1. The CDR3 contains 16 residues. Unmatched junction bases numbered 8, after V lost 2 bases and J lost 2 bases. The CDR3 region is CASSLSTGWMQETQYF. The CDR3 coding sequence is TGTGCCAGCAGTTTATCGACAGGGTGGATGCAAGAGACCCAGTACTTC.

This clonotype was detected a few times. CDR3 loop: CASRNPGAGGPGEQFF. The CDR3 coding sequence is TGTGCCAGCAGAAACCCGGGGGCGGGAGGGCCGGGTGAGCAGTTCTTC. This chain uses TRBV27 with TRBJ2-1; 9 bases line up with TRBD2. The CDR3 is 16 amino acids. The V segment lost 6 bases and the J segment 9 bases; nucleotides outside the gene matches: 15. CDR1 and CDR2 from the germline V gene are MNHEY and SMNVEV (reference sequence).